This T cell receptor (beta chain) was observed in a study of post-analysis software for immune sequencing data. Overall study findings and caveats: Four or five TRBV segments, TRBV5-6, TRBV5-1 and TRBV20-1 among them, were found more frequent in patients than controls. Samples prepared in the same batch strongly co-clustered by F measure.

Unique molecular identifiers were carried by the TCR beta cDNA libraries. TCRdb itself ran the PCR reads through MiXCR, one entry per CDR3 protein. The repertoire holds 750,000 to 950,000 distinct CDR3 sequences, with approximately 53% as singletons. Germline lookup yields CDR1 SQVTM and CDR2 ANQGSEA. Trimming cost V 4 bases and J 2 bases, with 11 bases left between them. The CDR3 spans 13 residues. For this clonotype: Antigen unknown.

V is TRBV29-1 and J is TRBJ1-1, with D possibly TRBD1 on 5 matching bases. The TCR originated in a girl between 5 and 17 years old with multiple sclerosis. Input material: blood. CDR3 sequence reads: CSVGEGTNTEAFF. CDR3 in DNA: TGCAGCGTTGGCGAGGGGACTAACACTGAAGCTTTCTTT.